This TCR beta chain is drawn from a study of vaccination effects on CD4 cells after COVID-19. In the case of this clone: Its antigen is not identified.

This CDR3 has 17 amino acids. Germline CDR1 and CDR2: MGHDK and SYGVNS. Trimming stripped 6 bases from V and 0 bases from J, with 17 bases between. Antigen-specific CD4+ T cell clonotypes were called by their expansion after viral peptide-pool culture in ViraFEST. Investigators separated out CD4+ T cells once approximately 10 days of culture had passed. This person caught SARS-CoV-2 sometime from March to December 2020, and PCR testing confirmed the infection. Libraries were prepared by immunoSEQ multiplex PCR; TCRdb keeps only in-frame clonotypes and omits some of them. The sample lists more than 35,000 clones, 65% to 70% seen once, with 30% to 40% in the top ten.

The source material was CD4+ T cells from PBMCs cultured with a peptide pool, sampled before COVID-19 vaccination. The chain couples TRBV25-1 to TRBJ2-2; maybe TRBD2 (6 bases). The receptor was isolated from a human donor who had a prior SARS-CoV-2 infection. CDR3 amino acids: CASSARLGLTNTGELFF. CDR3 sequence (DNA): TGTGCCAGCAGCGCCCGACTAGGGCTTACGAACACCGGGGAGCTGTTTTTT.